The sequence of this TCR beta chain was determined in a study of cytomegalovirus exposure and HLA in healthy donors. Study conclusions and caveats: Sequencing likely generated an artifact that appeared as a cluster of highly shared sequence variants. For presence/absence analyses, sequencing depth was assumed to be roughly uniform across donors.

With respect to this clone: Its antigen is undetermined.

CDR1 is SGHRS, CDR2 YFSETQ, per germline. This CDR3 is built from 13 residues. The V end was cut by 1 base, the J end by 4 bases, with 6 bases between. Primers for the PCR totalled 60 Vbeta and 13 Jbeta. Under the authors' procedure: A follow-up analysis tallied tens of millions of unique TCR beta chains, some 9.9 million shared. Sequencing used immunoSEQ multiplex PCR; TCRdb keeps in-frame clones, though not all of them. The DNA was the basis for D and trimming; V, J and clone size are from that table. The table lists around 95,000 clones, roughly 80% of them singletons, with about a tenth in the top ten.

J is TRBJ1-3 and V is TRBV5-1; a weak D match, TRBD1 (6 bases). Material for sequencing was PBMCs. The sequence was collected from a man between 25 and 39 years old in good health and CMV-seropositive. The CDR3 region is CASSLQGGNTIYF. The CDR3 region has the DNA TGCGCCAGCAGCTTGCAGGGGGGAAACACCATATATTTT.